Shown below are 18 T cell receptor beta chains from a single sample sequenced in a study of blood T cells in healthy people across ages. With a J-beta primer mix and a sample-barcoded 5' primer, a second PCR ran 7 to 11 cycles. TCRdb processed the 5' RACE reads anew with MiXCR; each CDR3 protein has one entry. The sample yields approximately 800,000 distinct CDR3 sequences, around half seen once. The sequenced sample consisted of blood. Source of these receptors: an elderly man in good health.

This clonotype was recorded a few times. V gene TRBV9 combines with J gene TRBJ2-3; D assignment may be TRBD1 or TRBD2 (6 bases each). Germline V gene sequence: CDR1 SGDLS, CDR2 YYNGEE. The CDR3 runs to 15 residues. Trimming pared 0 bases from V and 0 bases from J, leaving 8 bases between. The CDR3 region is CASSVEGGSTDTQYF. CDR3 nucleotides: TGTGCCAGCAGCGTAGAGGGGGGCAGCACAGATACGCAGTATTTT. The full variable domain, in which reference TRBV9 and TRBJ2-3 provide the parts outside the CDR3, is DSGVTQTPKHLITATGQRVTLRCSPRSGDLSVYWYQQSLDQGLQFLIQYYNGEERAKGNILERFSAQQFPDLHSELNLSSLELGDSALYFCASSVEGGSTDTQYFGPGTRLTVL.

The rearrangement joins TRBV19 to TRBJ1-4, with D maybe TRBD1 (5 bases). Germline V lookup: CDR1 LNHDA, CDR2 SQIVND (reference sequence). This CDR3 region has 13 residues. Trimming cost V 7 bases and J 8 bases, with 14 bases left between them. CDR3 residues: CASKAGNEEKLFF. Here the CDR3 DNA reads TGTGCCAGTAAGGCAGGGAACGAGGAAAAACTGTTTTTT. Drawing the rest from reference TRBV19 and TRBJ1-4, the complete variable domain is DGGITQSPKYLFRKEGQNVTLSCEQNLNHDAMYWYRQDPGQGLRLIYYSQIVNDFQKGDIAEGYSVSREKKESFPLTVTSAQKNPTAFYLCASKAGNEEKLFFGSGTQLSVL.

This clonotype has only a few counts. The chain carries TRBV10-3 and TRBJ2-1; TRBD1 agrees at 7 bases. Gene TRBJ2-7 matches the end of the DNA better, so the J call may be wrong. The CDR3 sequence is 16 residues long. Germline V CDR1 and CDR2: ENHRY, SYGVKD. The CDR3 sequence is CAIKDATGSSYNEQYF. DNA of the CDR3: TGTGCCATAAAGGATGCGACAGGGAGCTCCTACAATGAGCAGTACTTC.

This rearrangement joins TRBV19 to TRBJ2-1; D gene ambiguous. Trimming shortened V by 4 bases and J by 10 bases, and 11 bases separated the two germline ends. This CDR3 region has 12 residues. Germline lookup yields CDR1 LNHDA and CDR2 SQIVND (reference sequence). CDR3 nucleotides: TGTGCCAGTAGTACGGTAGCCCGCGAGCAGTTCTTC. Its translation: CASSTVAREQFF.

The chain carries TRBV10-3 and TRBJ1-1, with a tentative D call TRBD1 (6 bases). The CDR3 totals 13 residues. With 10 bases removed from V and 0 bases from J, the gap between germline ends came to 12 bases. Germline V gene data show CDR1 as ENHRY and CDR2 as SYGVKD. In DNA, the CDR3 is TGTGCCACGGGGGACACCCTGAACACTGAAGCTTTCTTT. Protein sequence: CATGDTLNTEAFF.

The chain links TRBV9 to TRBJ2-3, with TRBD2 identical over 7 bases. This CDR3 has 15 amino acids. Germline values: CDR1 SGDLS, CDR2 YYNGEE. With V trimmed by 4 bases and J by 6 bases, 11 bases remained unmatched. The CDR3 here is CASSRRLAVLDTQYF. As DNA, the CDR3 is TGTGCCAGCAGCCGCCGTCTAGCGGTCCTCGATACGCAGTATTTT. The entire variable domain, with the rest obtained from reference TRBV9 and TRBJ2-3, is as follows: DSGVTQTPKHLITATGQRVTLRCSPRSGDLSVYWYQQSLDQGLQFLIQYYNGEERAKGNILERFSAQQFPDLHSELNLSSLELGDSALYFCASSRRLAVLDTQYFGPGTRLTVL.

The gene calls are TRBV29-1 and TRBJ2-1; D might be TRBD1 or TRBD2, each matching 5 bases. The CDR3 runs 15 residues. V lost 8 bases and J lost 1, with 18 bases in between. Germline CDR1 reads SQVTM; CDR2 reads ANQGSEA. The CDR3 DNA reads TGCAGCCCCAAGACGGGGCGGACGTCCTACAATGAGCAGTTCTTC. Translating it yields CSPKTGRTSYNEQFF.

The chain employs TRBV7-2 and TRBJ2-1, with 8 bases fitting TRBD1. Germline V gene data show CDR1 as SGHTA and CDR2 as FQGNSA. V lost 1 base and J lost 3; bases outside the gene matches: 2. The CDR3 is made up of 15 amino acids. The CDR3 reads CASSLGTGYYNEQFF. CDR3 sequence (DNA): TGTGCCAGCAGCTTAGGGACAGGGTACTACAATGAGCAGTTCTTC.

The chain uses TRBV20-1 and TRBJ2-1; D not certain. The CDR3 contains 13 residues. Germline V gene data show CDR1 as DFQATT and CDR2 as SNEGSKA (reference sequence). Trimming stripped 0 bases from V and 7 bases from J, with 10 bases between. In DNA form, the CDR3 reads TGCAGTGCTAGAGATTTTCTACATAATGAGCAGTTCTTC. It encodes CSARDFLHNEQFF.

This clonotype was counted a few times. V is TRBV12-3 or TRBV12-4 and J is TRBJ2-2; tentative D call: TRBD1 (5 bases). CDR3 length: 12 amino acids. The CDR3, as DNA: TGTGCGGAAGGGGCGAACACCGGGGAGCTGTTTTTT. Protein product: CAEGANTGELFF.

This clonotype appeared a few times. The chain combines TRBV7-2 with TRBJ2-5, with a tentative D call TRBD1 (8 bases). The DNA end favors TRBJ2-7, so the J call may be wrong. CDR3 length equals 16 residues. The germline V gene has CDR1 SGHTA and CDR2 FQGNSA. The CDR3 sequence is CASSLRGGGQGYEQYF. The CDR3 DNA reads as TGTGCCAGCAGCTTAAGGGGGGGAGGACAGGGCTACGAGCAGTACTTC.

As to this clonotype: A junction boundary mismatches the germline segment, possibly from a read error. J is TRBJ2-1 and V is TRBV7-2; D may be TRBD1 or TRBD2 (5 bases each). This CDR3 comprises 15 residues. Germline V gene sequence: CDR1 SGHTA, CDR2 FQGNSA. The CDR3 DNA sequence: TGTGCCAGCAGCCCCCTATCGGGACGCTACGATGAGCAGTTCTTC. Amino acids: CASSPLSGRYDEQFF.

The chain recombines TRBV9 with TRBJ2-5; TRBD1 matches 7 bases. The J call is in doubt because the DNA end fits TRBJ2-7 better. Germline CDR1 is SGDLS and CDR2 is YYNGEE. The CDR3 consists of 16 residues. The CDR3 here is CASSVRTGAPRDEQYF. In DNA, the CDR3 is TGTGCCAGCAGCGTTCGTACAGGGGCCCCTCGGGACGAGCAGTACTTC.

This clonotype was counted ten times or more. The chain couples TRBV10-3 to TRBJ2-1; 9 bases are shared with TRBD1. The germline V gene has CDR1 ENHRY and CDR2 SYGVKD. The J segment lost 0 bases and the V segment lost 5 bases, leaving 8 bases of the junction unmatched. The CDR3 spans 17 residues. The DNA of the CDR3 is TGTGCCATCAGTAAACAGACAGGGGGAGTCTCCTACAATGAGCAGTTCTTC. Translated: CAISKQTGGVSYNEQFF.

The chain couples TRBV5-1 to TRBJ2-3; D possibly matches TRBD1 or TRBD2 (5 bases each). The germline gives CDR1 SGHRS, CDR2 YFSETQ. V lost 7 bases to trimming and J lost 2 bases, with 17 bases between them. This CDR3 has 15 amino acids. CDR3 sequence (DNA): TGCGCCAGCCATTCGAGGGCAGGGTCCACAGATACGCAGTATTTT. Translated, it gives CASHSRAGSTDTQYF.

The CDR3 loop reads CASSARQDENEQFF. In DNA form, the CDR3 reads TGTGCCAGCAGTGCCCGACAGGACGAAAATGAGCAGTTCTTC. The V and J genes are TRBV6-6 and TRBJ2-1; maybe TRBD1 (6 bases). CDR1 and CDR2 from the germline V gene are MNHNY and SVGAGI (reference sequence). CDR3 length: 14 residues. The V and J ends lost 5 bases and 7 bases respectively, with 15 bases between them.

This clonotype was recorded a few times. V gene TRBV24-1 combines with J gene TRBJ2-3; D is unresolved. The CDR3 consists of 15 residues. The V and J ends lost 1 base and 0 bases respectively, with 7 bases between them. Germline-derived CDR1 and CDR2 are KGHDR and SFDVKD. The CDR3 nucleotides are TGTGCCACCAGTGATTTAGCGCGGAGCACAGATACGCAGTATTTT. This codes for CATSDLARSTDTQYF.

The rearrangement uses TRBV6-6 and TRBJ2-7; TRBD1 might be the D (5 bases). V was pared by 8 bases and J by 7 bases, with 18 bases between. Looked up from germline, CDR1 is MNHNY and CDR2 is SVGAGI (reference sequence). The CDR3 spans 13 residues. The CDR3 loop reads CASGAVRVGEQYF. The CDR3 bases are TGTGCCAGCGGCGCGGTCAGGGTGGGGGAGCAGTACTTC.